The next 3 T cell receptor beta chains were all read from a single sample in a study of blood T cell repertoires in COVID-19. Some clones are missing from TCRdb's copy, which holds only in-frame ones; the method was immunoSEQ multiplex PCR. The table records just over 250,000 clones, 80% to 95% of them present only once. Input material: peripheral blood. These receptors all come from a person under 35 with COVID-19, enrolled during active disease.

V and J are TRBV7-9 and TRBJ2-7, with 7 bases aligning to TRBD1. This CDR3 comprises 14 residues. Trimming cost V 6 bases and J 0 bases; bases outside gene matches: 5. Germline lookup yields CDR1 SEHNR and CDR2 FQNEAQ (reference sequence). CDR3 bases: TGTGCCAGCAGAGAACAGGGGAGCTCCTACGAGCAGTACTTC. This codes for CASREQGSSYEQYF.

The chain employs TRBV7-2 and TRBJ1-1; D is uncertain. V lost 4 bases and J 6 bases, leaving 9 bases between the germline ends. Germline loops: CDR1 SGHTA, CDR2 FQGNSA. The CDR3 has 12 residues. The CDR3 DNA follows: TGTGCCAGCAGCTACAGAGAAGCTGAAGCTTTCTTT. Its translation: CASSYREAEAFF.

The DNA of the CDR3 is TGTGCCAGCAGCGAGCTAGCGGGATTAAATGAGCAGTTCTTC. Amino acids: CASSELAGLNEQFF. The gene calls are TRBV6-4 and TRBJ2-1; 9 nucleotides line up with TRBD2. The CDR3 contains 14 residues. V shed 6 bases and J 7 bases; nucleotides not matched to a gene: 7. Germline values: CDR1 MRHNA, CDR2 SNTAGT.